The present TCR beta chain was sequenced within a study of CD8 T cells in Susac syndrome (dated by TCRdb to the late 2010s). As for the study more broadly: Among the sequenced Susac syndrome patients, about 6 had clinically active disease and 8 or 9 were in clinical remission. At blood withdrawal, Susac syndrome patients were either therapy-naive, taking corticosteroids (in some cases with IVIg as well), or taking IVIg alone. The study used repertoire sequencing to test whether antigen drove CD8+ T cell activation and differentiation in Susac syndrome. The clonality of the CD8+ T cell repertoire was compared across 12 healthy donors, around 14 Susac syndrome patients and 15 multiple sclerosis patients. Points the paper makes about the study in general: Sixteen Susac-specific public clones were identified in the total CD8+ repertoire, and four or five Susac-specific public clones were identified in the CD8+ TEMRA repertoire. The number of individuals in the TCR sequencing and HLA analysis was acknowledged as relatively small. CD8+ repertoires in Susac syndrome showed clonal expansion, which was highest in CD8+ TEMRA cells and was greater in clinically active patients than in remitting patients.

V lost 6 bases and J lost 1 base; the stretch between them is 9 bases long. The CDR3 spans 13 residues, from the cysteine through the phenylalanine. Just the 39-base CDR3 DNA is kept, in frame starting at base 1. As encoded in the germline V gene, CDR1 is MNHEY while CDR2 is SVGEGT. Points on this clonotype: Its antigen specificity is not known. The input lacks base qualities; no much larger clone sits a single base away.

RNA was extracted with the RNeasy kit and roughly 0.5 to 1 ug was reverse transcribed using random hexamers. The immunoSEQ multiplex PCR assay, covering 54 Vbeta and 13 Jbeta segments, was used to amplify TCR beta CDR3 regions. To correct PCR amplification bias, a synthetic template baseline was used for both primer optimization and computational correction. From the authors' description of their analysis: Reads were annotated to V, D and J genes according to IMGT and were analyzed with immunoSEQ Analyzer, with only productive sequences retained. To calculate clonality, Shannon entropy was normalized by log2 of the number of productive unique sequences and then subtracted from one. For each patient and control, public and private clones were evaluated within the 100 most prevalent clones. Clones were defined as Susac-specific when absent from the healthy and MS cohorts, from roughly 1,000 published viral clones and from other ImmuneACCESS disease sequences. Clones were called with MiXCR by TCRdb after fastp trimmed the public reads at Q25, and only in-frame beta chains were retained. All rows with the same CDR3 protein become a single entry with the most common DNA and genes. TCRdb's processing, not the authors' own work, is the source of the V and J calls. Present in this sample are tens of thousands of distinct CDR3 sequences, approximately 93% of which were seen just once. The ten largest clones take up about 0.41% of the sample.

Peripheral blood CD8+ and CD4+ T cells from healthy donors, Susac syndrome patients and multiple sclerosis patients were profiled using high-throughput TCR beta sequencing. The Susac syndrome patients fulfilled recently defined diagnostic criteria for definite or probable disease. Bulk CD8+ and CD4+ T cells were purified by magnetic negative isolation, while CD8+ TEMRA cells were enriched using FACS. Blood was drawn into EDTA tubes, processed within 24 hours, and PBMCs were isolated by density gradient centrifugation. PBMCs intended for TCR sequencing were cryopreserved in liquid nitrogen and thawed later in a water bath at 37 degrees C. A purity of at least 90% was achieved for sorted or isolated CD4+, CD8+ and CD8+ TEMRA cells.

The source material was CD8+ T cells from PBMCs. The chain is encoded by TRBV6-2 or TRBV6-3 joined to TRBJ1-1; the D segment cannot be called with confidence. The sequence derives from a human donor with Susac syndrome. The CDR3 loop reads CASRVDGNTEAFF. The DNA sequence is TGTGCCAGCAGGGTGGACGGGAACACTGAAGCTTTCTTT.